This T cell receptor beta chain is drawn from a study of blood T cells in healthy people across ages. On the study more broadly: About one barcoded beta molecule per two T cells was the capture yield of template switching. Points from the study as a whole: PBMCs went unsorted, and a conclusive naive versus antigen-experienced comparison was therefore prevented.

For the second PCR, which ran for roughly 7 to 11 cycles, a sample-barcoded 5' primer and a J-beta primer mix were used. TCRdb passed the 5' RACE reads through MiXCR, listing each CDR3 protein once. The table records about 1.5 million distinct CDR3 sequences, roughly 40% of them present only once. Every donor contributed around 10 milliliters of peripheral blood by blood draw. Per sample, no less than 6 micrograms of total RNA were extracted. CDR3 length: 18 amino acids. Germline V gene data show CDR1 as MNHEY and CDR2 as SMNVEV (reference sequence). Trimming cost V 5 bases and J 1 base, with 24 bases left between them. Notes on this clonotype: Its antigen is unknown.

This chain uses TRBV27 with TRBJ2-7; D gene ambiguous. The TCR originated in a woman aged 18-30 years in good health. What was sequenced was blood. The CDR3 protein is CASSRTPQTALGSYEQYF. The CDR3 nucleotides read TGTGCCAGCAGTCGGACCCCACAAACGGCACTGGGGTCCTACGAGCAGTACTTC.